The clone carrying this T cell receptor beta chain was seen a few times. The antigen is unknown. The source of the sample is a study of T cells after yellow fever vaccination. Across the whole study: In the case of low-cell-number fractions, SMART-Seq v4 Ultra Low Input was used for preparation.

UMIs were added to TCR cDNA along with a universal primer site when it was made by 5'RACE template switching. TCRdb reprocessed the 5' RACE reads with MiXCR, giving one entry per CDR3 protein. This table holds hundreds of thousands of distinct CDR3 sequences, roughly 13% found once. Study-level points and caveats: Although the secondary response was weaker, it peaked faster, at day 5 versus 15. Contaminating bulk clonotypes could be abundant in FACS-sorted repertoires.

Germline loops: CDR1 MNHEY, CDR2 SMNVEV (reference sequence). V was trimmed by 5 bases and J by 7 bases, leaving 12 bases between them. The CDR3 totals 12 residues. The sample consisted of PBMCs, taken on the day of the yellow fever booster vaccination. V and J are TRBV27 and TRBJ2-7; a weak D match, TRBD1 (6 bases). This TCR was recovered from a man aged 25-45 years who received the YFV17D yellow fever vaccine. The CDR3, as DNA: TGTGCCAGCAGTCTGACCCAGGGGGAGCAGTACTTC. It specifies CASSLTQGEQYF.